This T cell receptor beta chain was found in a study of long-term antiretroviral therapy in people with HIV. Whole-study results and caveats: Adherence to ART, viral resistance and therapy changes lacked any data. Narrower CDR3 length ranges marked HIV repertoires relative to controls.

CDR3 length: 15 residues. Germline CDR1 is MNHEY and CDR2 is SMNVEV (reference sequence). V lost 8 bases to trimming and J lost 7 bases, with 18 bases between them. Participants who had HIV were, without exception, treated in the United States. Version v3.0 of the immunoSEQ assay ran at survey level. Per-sample sequencing targets were about 35,000-50,000 T-cell genomes. Profiled with immunoSEQ multiplex PCR; TCRdb holds only in-frame clones, not every one. The sample lists around 29,000 clones, more than 85% seen once, with about 3.4% in the top ten. This clone has just one count. Its target is not known.

This clonotype was obtained from a middle-aged man with HIV. Sequences were derived from unsorted PBMCs, sampled 5.3 years after starting antiretroviral therapy. This sequence joins TRBV27 and TRBJ1-6; D is unclear. The chain's CDR3 is CASWVSGGSNSPLHF. CDR3 nucleotides: TGTGCCAGCTGGGTAAGCGGAGGTAGCAATTCACCCCTCCACTTT.